This passage covers 15 T cell receptor beta chains from one sample sequenced in a study of tumor-infiltrating lymphocytes in primary liver carcinoma (dated by TCRdb to 2016 to 2017). Without any cell sorting, total RNA and DNA were extracted together from around 20-30 mg of bulk tissue using the AllPrep DNA/RNA mini kit. Sequenced using an Illumina HiSeq 2500. TCRbeta-specific cDNA was reverse-transcribed from around 500 ng total RNA using a constant-region primer and ProtoScript II reverse transcriptase. The TCRbeta libraries were prepared through three rounds of nested multiplex PCR following a slightly modified ARM-PCR procedure. The first two PCR rounds used multiplex TRBV1-TRBV30 forward primers with a Cbeta reverse primer, each for 10 to 11 cycles. TCRdb redid the processing of the public reads, applying fastp at Q25 and MiXCR, and retained in-frame beta chains. Each entry merges the rows of one CDR3 protein and shows their most common DNA and genes. Across this sample there are around 56,000 distinct CDR3 sequences, with 70% to 85% seen only once. The ten biggest clones cover around 50% of the sample.

Sequenced: liver tumor tissue from sampling region 2. Read against the paper, the sample's cell subset or site label means: tumor region T2, inferior pole. Every receptor here comes from a middle-aged man with primary liver carcinoma and hepatitis B virus infection.

This clonotype was found a few times. The chain uses TRBV2 and TRBJ2-7, with D hard to call. The CDR3 runs 12 residues. Trimming stripped 4 bases from V and 3 bases from J, with 7 bases between. From germline, CDR1 is SNHLY and CDR2 FYNNEI. Here the CDR3 DNA reads TGTGCCAGCAGTGCCGGCGGCTACGAGCAGTACTTC. Its protein is CASSAGGYEQYF.

J is TRBJ2-7 and V is TRBV28; the match to TRBD1 covers 10 bases. CDR1 is MDHEN and CDR2 is SYDVKM in the germline V gene. The V and J ends lost 10 bases and 7 bases, in that order; junction bases with no gene match: 10. The CDR3 is 13 residues long. The CDR3 DNA reads TGTGCCATCAGCCTTGGGACAGGGGTTGAGCAGTACTTC. Its protein product is CAISLGTGVEQYF. The full variable domain, with the rest looked up from reference TRBV28 and TRBJ2-7, is DVKVTQSSRYLVKRTGEKVFLECVQDMDHENMFWYRQDPGLGLRLIYFSYDVKMKEKGDIPEGYSVSREKKERFSLILESASTNQTSMYLCAISLGTGVEQYFGPGTRLTVT.

Points on this clonotype: One end of the junction is discordant with germline, which a read error may explain. The chain employs TRBV6-5 and TRBJ1-1; no definite D call. The CDR3 covers 13 residues. Germline V gene sequence: CDR1 MNHEY, CDR2 SVGAGI. The CDR3 protein is CASTPRFNTEAFF. CDR3 DNA: TGTGCCAGTACTCCAAGGTTTAACACTGAAGCCTTCTTT.

Regarding this clonotype: A read error may produce the germline difference seen at one junction end. The gene calls are TRBV7-8 and TRBJ2-7; a weak D match, TRBD2 (5 bases). Germline V gives CDR1 SGHVS, CDR2 FQNEAQ. The CDR3 has 13 amino acids. The CDR3 spells CISSLGHVEEQHF. The CDR3 DNA is TGTATCAGCAGTTTGGGCCATGTGGAGGAGCAGCACTTC.

This clonotype was detected once. The chain carries TRBV5-1 and TRBJ2-3; 12 bases are a match to TRBD2. J lost 9 bases, V lost 4 bases, and 18 bases had no gene match. Germline CDR1 and CDR2: SGHRS and YFSETQ. The CDR3 has 18 amino acids. CDR3: CASSMVLAGGPPEETQYF. CDR3 bases: TGCGCCAGCAGCATGGTCCTAGCGGGAGGGCCTCCGGAGGAAACGCAGTATTTT.

Of note for this clonotype: A junction end diverges from the germline sequence, so it may reflect a read error. V is TRBV6-2 or TRBV6-3 and J is TRBJ2-1; D uncertain. This CDR3 spans 15 amino acids. CDR1 is MNHEY and CDR2 is SVGEGT in the germline V gene. The CDR3 sequence is CPSSKTKTLGNEHFF. The CDR3 DNA reads as TGTCCCAGCAGCAAAACTAAGACGTTAGGCAATGAGCATTTCTTC.

This clonotype was detected only a few times. The rearrangement uses TRBV6-2 or TRBV6-3 and TRBJ1-5; tentatively, D is TRBD1 (5 bases). CDR1 and CDR2 (germline): MNHEY, SVGEGT. CDR3 size: 13 residues. Trimming shortened V by 6 bases and J by 4 bases, and 10 bases separated the two germline ends. For the CDR3, the DNA is TGTGCCAGCAGCCAGGGACGGAATCAGCCCCAGCATTTT. Encoded protein: CASSQGRNQPQHF.

This clonotype was observed many times. The J gene is TRBJ2-7, the V gene TRBV11-1; possibly TRBD2 for D (6 bases). Trimming took 4 bases from V and 0 from J, leaving 13 bases between them. CDR1 SGHAT and CDR2 FQDESV come from the germline V gene (reference sequence). The CDR3 is made up of 15 amino acids. The CDR3 sequence is CASSSSRDSSYEQYF. The CDR3 nucleotides are TGTGCCAGCAGCTCATCCCGGGACTCCTCCTACGAGCAGTACTTC.

The table lists this clonotype with many counts. The chain recombines TRBV7-9 with TRBJ1-5; D is unclear. The CDR3 has 13 residues. Between the trimmed V and J ends, which lost 5 bases and 3 bases, there was a span of 8 bases. CDR1 is SEHNR and CDR2 is FQNEAQ in the germline V gene (reference sequence). CDR3 in DNA: TGTGCCAGCAGCCGAGGGTCCAATCAGCCCCAGCATTTT. The encoded protein is CASSRGSNQPQHF. Full variable domain (rest looked up from reference TRBV7-9 and TRBJ1-5): DTGVSQNPRHKITKRGQNVTFRCDPISEHNRLYWYRQTLGQGPEFLTYFQNEAQLEKSRLLSDRFSAERPKGSFSTLEIQRTEQGDSAMYLCASSRGSNQPQHFGDGTRLSIL.

The table lists this clonotype with a few counts. This chain uses TRBV4-1 with TRBJ2-3; TRBD2 agrees at 10 bases. Germline values: CDR1 MGHRA, CDR2 YSYEKL. The CDR3 contains 17 residues. V lost 8 bases to trimming and J lost 6 bases; unmatched junction nucleotides: 17. In nucleotides, the CDR3 is TGCGCCAGCCAGACCATTGCCCTAGCGGGAGTCACCGATACGCAGTATTTT. Protein product: CASQTIALAGVTDTQYF.

In the case of this clonotype: Sequence at one end of the junction differs from germline and may be a read error. The chain links TRBV11-2 to TRBJ2-5; TRBD2 matches at 7 bases. This CDR3 region has 16 residues. The V gene's germline CDR1 is SGHAT and CDR2 FQNNGV. The CDR3 sequence: CGSNQTPVGGKETHYF. CDR3 in DNA: TGTGGCAGCAACCAAACTCCTGTCGGGGGGAAAGAGACCCATTACTTC. The whole variable domain, filled in from reference TRBV11-2 and TRBJ2-5, reads EAGVAQSPRYKIIEKRQSVAFWCNPISGHATLYWYQQILGQGPKLLIQFQNNGVVDDSQLPKDRFSAERLKGVDSTLKIQPAKLEDSAVYLCGSNQTPVGGKETHYFGPGTRLLVL.

A single count supports this clonotype. This chain links TRBV4-1 with TRBJ2-1; no clear D gene. CDR3 length equals 13 residues. Germline assignment: CDR1 MGHRA and CDR2 YSYEKL. The V end lost 4 bases, the J end lost 12 bases, and 16 bases lay between the germline ends. CDR3 sequence (DNA): TGCGCCAGCAGCCCGAGACGGTGGTATGGGCAGTTCTTC. Translation gives CASSPRRWYGQFF.

This clonotype counts as medium-sized. The rearrangement links TRBV11-1 to TRBJ2-7; D may be TRBD1 (6 bases). The germline V and J ends were trimmed by 6 bases and 1 base, with 10 bases remaining between them. CDR3 length equals 13 residues. Germline V lookup: CDR1 SGHAT, CDR2 FQDESV (reference sequence). The CDR3 nucleotides are TGTGCCAGCAGGAGGGGGTTGTCCTACGAGCAGTACTTC. Amino acids: CASRRGLSYEQYF. Together with reference TRBV11-1 and TRBJ2-7, the CDR3 gives the full variable domain: EAEVAQSPRYKITEKSQAVAFWCDPISGHATLYWYRQILGQGPELLVQFQDESVVDDSQLPKDRFSAERLKGVDSTLKIQPAELGDSAMYLCASRRGLSYEQYFGPGTRLTVT.

This clonotype was counted between two and nine times. V is TRBV12-3 or TRBV12-4 and J is TRBJ2-1, with 8 nucleotides matching TRBD2. Losses at the gene ends were 5 bases for V and 1 base for J; bases not matched to a gene: 7. The CDR3 consists of 16 residues. The CDR3 region is CASSDPGLVSYNEQFF. The CDR3, as DNA: TGTGCCAGCAGTGATCCGGGACTAGTATCCTACAATGAGCAGTTCTTC.

Points on this clonotype: It may be a read error: a sequence one base away is much more abundant. V usage is TRBV11-2 and J usage is TRBJ2-2; TRBD2 aligns across 7 bases. The germline gives CDR1 SGHAT, CDR2 FQNNGV. Trimming took 5 bases from V and 2 from J; bases not matched to a gene: 2. CDR3 size: 14 residues. CDR3 coding DNA: TGTGCCAGCAGCCGCGGGGGAAACACCGGGGAGCTGTTTTTT. This translates into CASSRGGNTGELFF.